The 21 T cell receptor beta chains listed next were all sequenced from one sample in a study of T cells in women clearing cervical HPV infection. The repertoire was sequenced with immunoSEQ multiplex PCR; TCRdb's copy has only in-frame clones and lacks some. The repertoire shows about 22,000 clones; the top ten hold around 3.3%. Sequencing was done on a sample of blood buffy coat. These receptors were obtained from a woman between 18 and 69 years old with a cervical HPV16 infection that either progressed to CIN3+ or cleared (not recorded which).

As regards this clone: The DNA ends 3 residues before the CDR3 does, and the rest of the CDR3 is filled in from the germline J gene. This chain connects TRBV7-2 to TRBJ2-1; D is uncertain. Trimming shortened V by 1 base and J by 7 bases, and 2 bases separated the two germline ends. The CDR3 length is 11 residues. Germline CDR1 and CDR2: SGHTA and FQGNSA. The sequenced part of the CDR3 DNA is TGTGCCAGCAGCTTAGTAAATGAG. Amino acid sequence: CASSLVNE. The complete CDR3 protein is CASSLVNEQFF.

As concerns this clone: One end of the junction is discordant with germline, which a read error may explain. Read data end 3 residues before the CDR3 end; the end is taken from the germline J gene. The chain is built from TRBV6-1 and TRBJ2-2; D is perhaps TRBD1 (5 bases). CDR1 MNHNS and CDR2 SASEGT come from the germline V gene. The CDR3 sequence is 13 residues long. This chain's CDR3 is CASTEGATGELFF. The covered CDR3 bases are TGTGCCAGCACTGAAGGGGCTACCGGGGAG.

With respect to this clone: With the read ending 3 residues before the CDR3 end, the germline J gene is used to fill in that end. The genes are TRBV5-6 and TRBJ1-1, with 10 nucleotides matching TRBD1. Germline V gene sequence: CDR1 SGHDT, CDR2 YYEEEE. The CDR3 length is 13 residues. J was trimmed by 4 bases and V by 4 bases; bases with no gene match: 1. The sequenced CDR3 bases are TGTGCCAGCAGCCGACAGGGGGCCACTGAA. This sequence encodes CASSRQGATE. The complete CDR3 protein is CASSRQGATEAFF.

On this clone: From the germline J gene comes the end of the CDR3, since the read stops 3 residues before it. V is TRBV7-2 and J is TRBJ2-2; D possibly corresponds to TRBD2 (6 bases). The germline gives CDR1 SGHTA, CDR2 FQGNSA. This CDR3 has 16 amino acids. V lost 0 bases and J lost 3, with 11 bases in between. The covered CDR3 bases are TGTGCCAGCAGCTTAGCCCGGGGGACGGACACCGGGGAG. This gives the protein CASSLARGTDTGE. The CDR3 as a whole reads CASSLARGTDTGELFF.

With respect to this clone: The CDR3 goes on 3 residues after the read ends, and that part is filled in from the germline J gene. The genes are TRBV2 and TRBJ2-5; 8 nucleotides align to TRBD2. Germline CDR1 reads SNHLY; CDR2 reads FYNNEI. Trimming took 5 bases from V and 6 from J; bases not matched to a gene: 11. The CDR3 contains 15 residues. The part of the CDR3 DNA that was read is TGTGCCAGCAGTACCGGGGGGGCGGGGGTAAAGACC. Residues: CASSTGGAGVKT. The whole CDR3 sequence reads CASSTGGAGVKTQYF.

Worth noting for this clone: The sequence runs out 3 residues before the end of the CDR3; the remainder is reconstructed from the germline J gene. The V call is TRBV7-4, the J call TRBJ2-7; the match to TRBD2 covers 13 bases. The junction had 6 bases not matched to a gene; V was cut back by 11 bases and J by 2 bases. The CDR3 runs to 14 residues. Germline loops: CDR1 SGHVT, CDR2 SQSDAQ. CDR3: CAGGGTSGTYEQYF. The covered CDR3 bases are TGTGCCGGGGGGGGGACTAGCGGGACCTACGAG. Supplemented by reference TRBV7-4 and TRBJ2-7, the full variable domain reads GAGVSQSPRYKVAKRGRDVALRCDSISGHVTLYWYRQTLGQGSEVLTYSQSDAQRDKSGRPSGRFSAERPERSVSTLKIQRTEQGDSAVYLCAGGGTSGTYEQYFGPGTRLTVT.

About this clone itself: The read comes to an end 3 residues before the CDR3 does, leaving the germline J gene to fill in the end. The V and J genes are TRBV25-1 and TRBJ2-1; D may be TRBD2 (6 bases). The CDR3 contains 14 residues. Germline loops: CDR1 MGHDK, CDR2 SYGVNS. Trimming took off 2 bases at V and 1 base at J, with 6 bases between the two ends. The CDR3 sequence: CASSEGGSYNEQFF. The sequenced part of the CDR3 DNA is TGTGCCAGCAGTGAAGGGGGGTCCTACAATGAG.

This clone is called medium-sized based on its frequency. The sequence runs out 3 residues before the end of the CDR3; the remainder is reconstructed from the germline J gene. The genes are TRBV7-2 and TRBJ2-3, with 7 bases lining up with TRBD2. The CDR3 has 15 amino acids. The trim removed 1 base at V and 4 bases at J, leaving 5 bases unmatched. From germline, CDR1 is SGHTA and CDR2 FQGNSA. This chain's CDR3 is CASSLVAGAADTQYF. CDR3 bases read: TGTGCCAGCAGCTTAGTTGCGGGAGCGGCAGATACG.

With regard to this clone: The DNA ends 3 residues before the CDR3 does, and the rest of the CDR3 is filled in from the germline J gene. The V gene is TRBV7-6, the J gene TRBJ2-1; a possible D gene is TRBD1 (6 bases). Germline V gene data show CDR1 as SGHVS and CDR2 as FNYEAQ. Trimming left V 4 bases short and J 7 bases short, with 11 bases between. This CDR3 has 13 amino acids. The covered CDR3 bases are TGTGCCAGCAGCTCACAGGGTCCAAATGAG. It specifies CASSSQGPNE. The whole CDR3 sequence reads CASSSQGPNEQFF.

For this clone: The read ends 3 residues early relative to the CDR3; the germline J gene fills the gap. J is TRBJ2-1 and V is TRBV20-1, with 8 bases identical to TRBD1. This CDR3 has 15 residues. Trimming removed 3 bases from V and 5 bases from J; junction bases left unmatched: 9. The germline V gene encodes CDR1 DFQATT and CDR2 SNEGSKA (reference sequence). The CDR3: CSARPGTGTNNEQFF. CDR3 bases read: TGCAGTGCTAGGCCCGGGACAGGTACCAACAATGAG.

About this clone itself: The sequenced fragment ends 3 residues before the CDR3 boundary, so the rest is inferred from the germline J gene. The chain has TRBV20-1 and TRBJ2-7, with 7 bases identical to TRBD2. Germline CDR1 is DFQATT and CDR2 is SNEGSKA (reference sequence). Trimming cost V 3 bases and J 5 bases; bases outside gene matches: 7. This CDR3 contains 13 residues. CDR3 bases read: TGCAGTGCTAGTAGGCTAGCGGAAAACGAG. Amino acids: CSASRLAENE. The whole CDR3 reads CSASRLAENEQYF.

By frequency, this clone registers medium-sized. The CDR3 extends 3 residues past the end of the read, so its final part is completed from the germline J gene. This rearrangement joins TRBV19 to TRBJ2-3, with 11 bases aligning to TRBD2. The CDR3 sequence is 18 residues long. V dropped 6 bases and J dropped 2; count of bases not matched to a gene: 13. The V gene's germline CDR1 is LNHDA and CDR2 SQIVND (reference sequence). Partial CDR3 DNA: TGTGCCAGTAGGACGACTAGCGGGACAGAGGGACTCACAGATACG. As protein: CASRTTSGTEGLTDT. Given in full, the CDR3 is CASRTTSGTEGLTDTQYF.

In the case of this clone: Read coverage stops 3 residues before the CDR3 terminus; the germline J gene supplies the remainder. The rearrangement links TRBV2 to TRBJ1-2; TRBD1 matches 8 bases. The germline gives CDR1 SNHLY, CDR2 FYNNEI. The CDR3 contains 14 residues. V lost 7 bases, J lost 3 bases, and 7 bases stayed unmatched. CDR3 region: CASTPDRDDYGYTF. Partial CDR3 DNA: TGTGCCAGCACCCCGGACAGGGATGACTATGGC.

A remark on this clone: The CDR3 is cut off 3 residues early in the read; its end comes from the germline J gene. The gene calls are TRBV28 and TRBJ1-2, with D tentatively TRBD1 (5 bases). Germline CDR1 MDHEN, CDR2 SYDVKM. Deletions cut 5 bases from V and 7 bases from J, with 11 bases between. The CDR3 totals 12 residues. This CDR3 is CASSTGVGGYTF. CDR3 DNA (partial): TGTGCCAGCAGTACGGGGGTCGGTGGC.

CDR3 protein: CSARDIAGVGEQYF. The part of the CDR3 DNA that was read is TGCAGTGCTAGAGATATAGCGGGAGTAGGCGAG. The rearrangement joins TRBV20-1 to TRBJ2-7; 9 nucleotides agree with TRBD2. The CDR3 end falls 3 residues outside the read, so it is completed with the germline J gene. This CDR3 comprises 14 residues. The germline gives CDR1 DFQATT, CDR2 SNEGSKA (reference sequence). The junction had 6 bases not matched to a gene; V was cut back by 0 bases and J by 6 bases.

With respect to this clone: The DNA ends 3 residues before the CDR3 does, and the rest of the CDR3 is filled in from the germline J gene. The chain employs TRBV5-1 and TRBJ2-2, with TRBD2 as a possible D gene (5 bases). Germline CDR1 SGHRS, CDR2 YFSETQ. Trimming removed 0 bases at V and 4 bases at J, with 10 bases between. There are 15 residues in the CDR3. The sequenced CDR3 bases are TGCGCCAGCAGCTTGGCAGTGGCGGGCACCGGGGAG. It encodes CASSLAVAGTGE. The entire CDR3 protein is CASSLAVAGTGELFF.

In regard to this clone: The observed sequence ends 3 residues before the CDR3 terminus, with the missing tail filled in from the germline J gene. The chain has TRBV7-3 and TRBJ2-2; tentatively, D is TRBD2 (6 bases). The CDR3 runs 16 residues. The ends were cut back, 0 bases at V and 0 bases at J, with 8 bases in the middle. From germline, CDR1 is SGHTA and CDR2 FQGTGA. The covered CDR3 bases are TGTGCCAGCAGCTTAACCGGGACTGCGAACACCGGGGAG. Translating it yields CASSLTGTANTGE. The full CDR3 sequence reads CASSLTGTANTGELFF.

Of note for this clone: The read finishes 3 residues shy of the CDR3 end, and the germline J gene is used to complete it. V gene TRBV10-3 combines with J gene TRBJ2-1; 7 bases match TRBD1. CDR1 and CDR2 (germline): ENHRY, SYGVKD. Unmatched junction bases numbered 10, after V lost 3 bases and J lost 8 bases. The length of the CDR3 is 15 residues. The covered CDR3 bases are TGTGCCATCAGTGACTCCTACGACAGGGCCCATGAG. Translation: CAISDSYDRAHE. The full-length CDR3 reads as CAISDSYDRAHEQFF.

Comments on this clone: The read ends 3 residues before the CDR3 terminus; that terminus is restored from the germline J gene. This chain connects TRBV7-9 to TRBJ1-1; tentative D call: TRBD1 (5 bases). The V gene lost 5 bases and the J gene lost 0 bases, with 10 bases spanning the gap. This CDR3 is 14 amino acids long. Germline V gene sequence: CDR1 SEHNR, CDR2 FQNEAQ (reference sequence). Here the CDR3 reads CASSIQQVNTEAFF. The covered CDR3 bases are TGTGCCAGCAGCATTCAACAGGTGAACACTGAA.

Concerning this clone itself: Coverage ceases 3 residues before the CDR3 finishes, and the germline J gene fills in the end. This chain connects TRBV5-1 to TRBJ2-5; maybe TRBD2 (5 bases). Trimming removed 1 base at V and 1 base at J, with 11 bases between. The germline V gene has CDR1 SGHRS and CDR2 YFSETQ. This CDR3 contains 15 residues. The covered CDR3 bases are TGCGCCAGCAGCTTGTGGGCGGGCCCCCAAGAGACC. Encoded protein: CASSLWAGPQET. The complete CDR3 sequence is CASSLWAGPQETQYF.

On this clone: The CDR3 end falls 3 residues outside the read, so it is completed with the germline J gene. This sequence joins TRBV7-2 and TRBJ2-3; D may be TRBD1 (6 bases). In germline, CDR1 is SGHTA, CDR2 FQGNSA. V dropped 5 bases and J dropped 6 bases, with 15 bases sitting between them. CDR3 length equals 14 residues. The sequenced CDR3 bases are TGTGCCAGCAGCCCTCTGGGGGCGTATGATACG. Protein sequence: CASSPLGAYDT. The entire CDR3 protein reads CASSPLGAYDTQYF.